This T cell receptor (beta chain) was sequenced in a study of neurological immune-mediated disorders. This clonotype was detected ten times or more. Its antigen is unknown. Points from the study as a whole: TCR-beta repertoires seemed private in all groups, with no expanded CDR3 amino acid sequences shared. Expansion of TCR clones was greatest in HTLV-1-associated myelopathy and smallest in multiple sclerosis, where it fell below that of healthy controls.

Time point: longitudinal time-point 3. 5'RACE employing 10-nucleotide random UMIs yielded the cDNA. MiXCR, applied by TCRdb to the 5' RACE reads, yields one record per CDR3 protein. The table has around 100,000 distinct CDR3 sequences, less than 14% seen once. Germline CDR1 and CDR2: SGHDT and YYEEEE. V lost 4 bases, J lost 0 bases, and 3 bases stayed unmatched. The CDR3 has 14 residues. Input material: PBMCs. V gene TRBV5-6 combines with J gene TRBJ1-1; 7 bases are shared with TRBD1. The sequence was collected from a female donor with HTLV-1-associated myelopathy (HAM/TSP). CDR3 protein: CASSEGQLNTEAFF. DNA of the CDR3: TGTGCCAGCAGCGAGGGACAGCTGAACACTGAAGCTTTCTTT.